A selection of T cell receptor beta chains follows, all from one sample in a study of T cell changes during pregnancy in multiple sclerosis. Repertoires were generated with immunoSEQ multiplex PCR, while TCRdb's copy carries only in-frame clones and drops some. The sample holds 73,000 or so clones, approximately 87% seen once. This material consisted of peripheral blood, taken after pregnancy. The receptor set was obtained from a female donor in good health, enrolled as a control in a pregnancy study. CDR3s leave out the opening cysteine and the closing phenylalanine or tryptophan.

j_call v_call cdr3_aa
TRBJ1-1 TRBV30 AWSTGGLTEAF
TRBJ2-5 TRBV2 ASSEHDTSRETQY
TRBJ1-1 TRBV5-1 ASSLDGTPSTEAF
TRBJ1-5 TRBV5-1 ASSWTGTQGQPQH
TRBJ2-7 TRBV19 ARRDSPYEQY
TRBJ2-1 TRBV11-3 ASSKTSRDEQF
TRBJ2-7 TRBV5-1 ASSLHRGFFYEQY
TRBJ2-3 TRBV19 ASSIPTGGTDTQY
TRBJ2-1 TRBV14 ASSPLAVGNEQF
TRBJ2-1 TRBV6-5 ASSYTPVNEQF
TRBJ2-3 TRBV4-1 ASSQSILAGNTDTQY
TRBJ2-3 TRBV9 ASSVTSAGITDTQY
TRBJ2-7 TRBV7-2 ASSLPGTSGGYEQY
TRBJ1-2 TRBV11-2 ASSLMTEANYGYT
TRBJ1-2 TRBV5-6 ASSLPGANYGYT